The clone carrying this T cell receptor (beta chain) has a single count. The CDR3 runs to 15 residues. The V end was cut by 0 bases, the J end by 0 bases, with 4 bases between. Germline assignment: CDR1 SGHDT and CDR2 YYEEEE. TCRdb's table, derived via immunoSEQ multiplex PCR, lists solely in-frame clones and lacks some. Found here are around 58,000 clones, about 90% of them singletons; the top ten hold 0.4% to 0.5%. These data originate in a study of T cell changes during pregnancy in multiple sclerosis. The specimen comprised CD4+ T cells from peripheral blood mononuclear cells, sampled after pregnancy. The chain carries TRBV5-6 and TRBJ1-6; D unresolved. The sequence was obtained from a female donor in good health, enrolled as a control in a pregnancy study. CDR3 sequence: CASSLGRSYNSPLHF. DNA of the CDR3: TGTGCCAGCAGCTTGGGTCGCTCCTATAATTCACCCCTCCACTTT. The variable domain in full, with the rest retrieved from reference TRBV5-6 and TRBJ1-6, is DAGVTQSPTHLIKTRGQQVTLRCSPKSGHDTVSWYQQALGQGPQFIFQYYEEEERQRGNFPDRFSGHQFPNYSSELNVNALLLGDSALYLCASSLGRSYNSPLHFGNGTRLTVT.